One sample yielded the 15 T cell receptor beta chains listed below, sequenced in a study of shared clonotypes between healthy human individuals. Here immunoSEQ multiplex PCR was the method, and the copy in TCRdb shows in-frame clones only, minus some. The sample includes around 600,000 clones, approximately 95% of them seen just once. The naive CD8 population came from CD45RO-negative cells selected for CCR7, without terminally differentiated effector memory CD45RA+ cells. Sequenced material: naive CD8+ T cells sorted from blood. Receptors originate from a woman under 40 in good health.

V usage is TRBV5-6 and J usage is TRBJ2-3, with a possible D match to TRBD2 (5 bases). Between the trimmed V and J ends, which lost 0 bases and 0 bases, there was a span of 17 bases. This CDR3 comprises 18 residues. Germline V gene lookup returns CDR1 SGHDT and CDR2 YYEEEE. The CDR3 here is CASSLAGKWASSTDTQYF. The CDR3 DNA is TGTGCCAGCAGCTTGGCGGGGAAGTGGGCATCTAGCACAGATACGCAGTATTTT.

The chain has TRBV15 and TRBJ2-7, with 9 bases identical to TRBD1. The CDR3 is 14 amino acids. V shed 6 bases, J shed 4 bases, and the junction held 7 bases outside the gene matches. CDR1 and CDR2 (germline): LNHNV, YYDKDF (reference sequence). The CDR3 sequence: CATSSGTGSYEQYF. The CDR3 nucleotides are TGTGCCACCAGTTCCGGGACAGGGTCATACGAGCAGTACTTC. The whole variable domain, remainder taken from reference TRBV15 and TRBJ2-7, is DAMVIQNPRYQVTQFGKPVTLSCSQTLNHNVMYWYQQKSSQAPKLLFHYYDKDFNNEADTPDNFQSRRPNTSFCFLDIRSPGLGDTAMYLCATSSGTGSYEQYFGPGTRLTVT.

V usage is TRBV2 and J usage is TRBJ2-7; TRBD2 agrees at 11 bases. Germline V gene sequence: CDR1 SNHLY, CDR2 FYNNEI. The junction had 9 bases not matched to a gene; V was cut back by 6 bases and J by 5 bases. The CDR3 sequence is 15 residues long. CDR3 bases: TGTGCCAGCAGGGAGACTAGCGGGATCATGGACGAGCAGTACTTC. Protein product: CASRETSGIMDEQYF.

This clone was recorded a few times. The rearrangement uses TRBV7-9 and TRBJ1-3, with 7 bases identical to TRBD1. Germline V lookup: CDR1 SEHNR, CDR2 FQNEAQ (reference sequence). This CDR3 region has 15 residues. The V segment lost 7 bases and the J segment 0 bases; nucleotides outside the gene matches: 6. DNA for the CDR3: TGTGCCAGCACCCCCGGGACAGACTCTGGAAACACCATATATTTT. Protein product: CASTPGTDSGNTIYF.

The chain links TRBV25-1 to TRBJ1-5, with D perhaps TRBD1 (5 bases). CDR1 MGHDK and CDR2 SYGVNS come from the germline V gene. This CDR3 has 16 residues. The ends were cut back, 8 bases at V and 5 bases at J, with 22 bases in the middle. The CDR3 reads CASPLWRGTKHQPQHF. CDR3 in DNA: TGTGCCAGCCCCCTCTGGCGGGGCACGAAGCATCAGCCCCAGCATTTT.

The V gene is TRBV27, the J gene TRBJ2-3; tentative D call: TRBD2 (8 bases). This CDR3 has 14 amino acids. The V and J ends lost 2 bases and 11 bases respectively, with 17 bases between them. Looked up from germline, CDR1 is MNHEY and CDR2 is SMNVEV (reference sequence). The CDR3 protein is CASSLPGGQGEQYF. The CDR3 nucleotides are TGTGCCAGCAGTTTACCGGGAGGGCAGGGGGAGCAGTATTTT.

This chain joins TRBV9 and TRBJ2-7; 11 bases agree with TRBD2. Germline CDR1 SGDLS, CDR2 YYNGEE. The CDR3 covers 15 residues. Trimming at V came to 4 bases and at J to 4 bases, leaving 7 bases not matched to a gene. The CDR3 DNA is TGTGCCAGCAGCAAAGGGACTAGCGGAAGGTACGAGCAGTACTTC. This translates into CASSKGTSGRYEQYF.

This chain uses TRBV7-9 with TRBJ1-1; TRBD1 matches at 8 bases. Germline lookup yields CDR1 SEHNR and CDR2 FQNEAQ (reference sequence). This CDR3 contains 15 residues. The V and J ends lost 4 bases and 1 base, in that order; junction bases with no gene match: 5. As DNA, the CDR3 is TGTGCCAGCAGCTCCGGACAGGGTGGGAACACTGAAGCTTTCTTT. Protein sequence: CASSSGQGGNTEAFF.

This chain joins TRBV4-1 and TRBJ2-6; D gene ambiguous. The CDR3 runs 15 residues. Trimming removed 2 bases from V and 0 bases from J, with 5 bases in between. Looked up from germline, CDR1 is MGHRA and CDR2 is YSYEKL. The CDR3 bases are TGCGCCAGCAGCCAAAGTATCTCTGGGGCCAACGTCCTGACTTTC. This translates into CASSQSISGANVLTF.

The V call is TRBV10-1, the J call TRBJ2-1; 7 nucleotides match TRBD2. CDR1 and CDR2 from the germline V gene are WNHNN and SYGVQD (reference sequence). This CDR3 has 15 residues. V lost 4 bases and J lost 4; bases outside the gene matches: 7. The CDR3 DNA sequence: TGCGCCAGCAGTGCTTCGACTAGCTATTACAATGAGCAGTTCTTC. This codes for CASSASTSYYNEQFF.

The chain carries TRBV6-5 and TRBJ1-1; no firm D call. Trimming pared 2 bases from V and 0 bases from J, leaving 13 bases between. Germline V lookup: CDR1 MNHEY, CDR2 SVGAGI. The CDR3 totals 16 residues. This CDR3 is CASSYAQWAMNTEAFF. CDR3 sequence (DNA): TGTGCCAGCAGTTACGCCCAGTGGGCTATGAACACTGAAGCTTTCTTT.

V gene TRBV27 combines with J gene TRBJ1-3, with D perhaps matching TRBD1 (6 bases). Trimming pared 3 bases from V and 2 bases from J, leaving 8 bases between. Germline CDR1 reads MNHEY; CDR2 reads SMNVEV (reference sequence). The CDR3 has 14 residues. The CDR3 DNA is TGTGCCAGCAGTTTGGGGGGCACTGGAAACACCATATATTTT. As protein: CASSLGGTGNTIYF.

The chain recombines TRBV5-6 with TRBJ2-1; possibly TRBD2 for D (6 bases). The CDR3 runs to 14 residues. V gave up 2 bases and J gave up 4 bases, with 10 bases separating them. Germline values: CDR1 SGHDT, CDR2 YYEEEE. This CDR3 reads CASSLWDSYNEQFF. As DNA, the CDR3 is TGTGCCAGCAGCTTATGGGACTCGTACAATGAGCAGTTCTTC.

The CDR3 DNA follows: TGTGCCAGTAGTACATCGACCCGGAGGCAATCCTACGAGCAGTACTTC. This codes for CASSTSTRRQSYEQYF. J is TRBJ2-7 and V is TRBV19; possibly TRBD2 for D (5 bases). Germline V lookup: CDR1 LNHDA, CDR2 SQIVND (reference sequence). This CDR3 region has 16 residues. The germline V and J ends were trimmed by 4 bases and 1 base, with 17 bases remaining between them.

The rearrangement joins TRBV11-2 to TRBJ2-1, with 14 bases matching TRBD2. Germline V gene sequence: CDR1 SGHAT, CDR2 FQNNGV. The CDR3 is made up of 19 amino acids. V was clipped by 3 bases and J by 10 bases; unmatched bases: 17. The CDR3: CASSLTSGRASWSPAEQFF. The CDR3 DNA sequence: TGTGCCAGCAGCTTGACTAGCGGGAGGGCCTCCTGGTCGCCAGCAGAGCAGTTCTTC.